This T cell receptor (beta chain) was observed in a study of blood T cells in healthy people across ages. V was trimmed by 2 bases and J by 7 bases, leaving 15 bases between them. The CDR3 covers 15 residues. Germline V gene lookup returns CDR1 LGHDT and CDR2 YNNKEL (reference sequence). A J-beta primer mix and a sample-barcoded 5' primer were used in a second PCR of roughly 6 to 12 cycles. MiXCR, run by TCRdb on the 5' RACE reads, gives a single entry per CDR3 protein. The table has some 1.7 million distinct CDR3 sequences, over 25% seen once. Sequenced material: blood. The sequence derives from a woman between 25 and 40 years old in good health. The chain uses TRBV3-1 and TRBJ2-1; a possible D gene is TRBD2 (6 bases). The CDR3 bases are TGTGCCAGCAGCCAACGGGGGAAGTTGGGTAATGAGCAGTTCTTC. This sequence encodes CASSQRGKLGNEQFF.